A single sample is the source of the 11 T cell receptor beta chains below, sequenced in a study of blood T cell repertoires in COVID-19. Here immunoSEQ multiplex PCR was the method, and the copy in TCRdb shows in-frame clones only, minus some. Of roughly 86,000 clones in the sample, around 82% are singletons; the top ten hold around 6.9%. Sequencing was performed on peripheral blood. The receptors originated from a man aged 55 to 70 with acute or convalescent COVID-19.

V usage is TRBV29-1 and J usage is TRBJ1-2; perhaps TRBD1 as D (6 bases). CDR1 is SQVTM and CDR2 is ANQGSEA in the germline V gene. Trimming pared 5 bases from V and 0 bases from J, leaving 10 bases between. The CDR3 covers 13 residues. The CDR3 sequence is CSVLTGANYGYTF. DNA for the CDR3: TGCAGCGTTTTGACAGGCGCTAACTATGGCTACACCTTC.

The V call is TRBV2, the J call TRBJ2-6; 9 bases map to TRBD1. The germline V gene encodes CDR1 SNHLY and CDR2 FYNNEI. This CDR3 has 15 amino acids. Trimming took 3 bases from V and 3 from J; bases not matched to a gene: 0. CDR3 coding DNA: TGTGCCAGCAGTGAGGGACAGGGTGGGGCCAACGTCCTGACTTTC. This encodes CASSEGQGGANVLTF.

This clone was seen a handful of times. The V and J genes are TRBV5-1 and TRBJ1-4; D ambiguous. Trimming shortened V by 2 bases and J by 7 bases, and 12 bases separated the two germline ends. The germline gives CDR1 SGHRS, CDR2 YFSETQ. CDR3 length: 14 amino acids. CDR3 coding DNA: TGCGCCAGCAGCTTAGGAGGGCCTTCTGAAAAACTGTTTTTT. This sequence encodes CASSLGGPSEKLFF.

The V gene is TRBV28, the J gene TRBJ1-1; no clear D gene. The CDR3 spans 13 residues. Trimming shortened V by 6 bases and J by 1 base, and 9 bases separated the two germline ends. CDR1 is MDHEN, CDR2 SYDVKM, per germline. The CDR3 loop reads CASSPTRNTEAFF. CDR3 in DNA: TGTGCCAGCAGCCCAACCAGGAACACTGAAGCTTTCTTT. Supplemented by reference TRBV28 and TRBJ1-1, the full variable domain reads DVKVTQSSRYLVKRTGEKVFLECVQDMDHENMFWYRQDPGLGLRLIYFSYDVKMKEKGDIPEGYSVSREKKERFSLILESASTNQTSMYLCASSPTRNTEAFFGQGTRLTVV.

For the CDR3, the DNA is TGCGCCAGCAGCCCAGGGGGCCAAGAGACCCAGTACTTC. Translation gives CASSPGGQETQYF. The chain links TRBV10-2 to TRBJ2-5; 7 nucleotides match TRBD1. Per the germline V gene, CDR1 is WSHSY and CDR2 is SAAADI. V gave up 6 bases and J gave up 1 base; unmatched junction bases: 2. The CDR3 loop spans 13 amino acids.

This clone was found a few times. V and J are TRBV6-6 and TRBJ1-5, with D unclear. Germline V gene sequence: CDR1 MNHNY, CDR2 SVGAGI (reference sequence). The CDR3 contains 13 residues. The ends were cut back, 7 bases at V and 3 bases at J, with 10 bases in the middle. The CDR3 here is CASTADFNQPQHF. The CDR3 region has the DNA TGTGCCAGCACGGCGGATTTCAATCAGCCCCAGCATTTT.

The V gene is TRBV30, the J gene TRBJ2-5, with 9 bases lining up with TRBD1. CDR1 and CDR2 (germline): GTSNPN, SVGIG (reference sequence). The CDR3 consists of 12 residues. V gave up 5 bases and J gave up 2 bases; unmatched junction bases: 0. The CDR3 spells CAWDRGQETQYF. The CDR3 DNA is TGTGCCTGGGACAGGGGGCAAGAGACCCAGTACTTC. The whole variable domain, remainder taken from reference TRBV30 and TRBJ2-5, is SQTIHQWPATLVQPVGSPLSLECTVEGTSNPNLYWYRQAAGRGLQLLFYSVGIGQISSEVPQNLSASRPQDRQFILSSKKLLLSDSGFYLCAWDRGQETQYFGPGTRLLVL.

The chain employs TRBV18 and TRBJ2-2, with 7 nucleotides matching TRBD1. Trimming at V came to 3 bases and at J to 0 bases, leaving 4 bases not matched to a gene. The V gene's germline CDR1 is KGHSH and CDR2 LQKENI. This CDR3 comprises 16 residues. CDR3 nucleotide sequence: TGTGCCAGCTCACCCCTCGGACAGGCGAACACCGGGGAGCTGTTTTTT. This gives the protein CASSPLGQANTGELFF.

This clone was seen only a few times. CDR3 in DNA: TGTGCCAGCAGCCAGCCACAGGGGGGTGGAGAAAAACTGTTTTTT. It yields the protein CASSQPQGGGEKLFF. The chain couples TRBV3-1 (or the pseudogene TRBV3-2) to TRBJ1-4, with 8 nucleotides matching TRBD1. V trimming: 3 bases; J trimming: 8 bases; junction bases outside the gene matches: 8. The CDR3 runs to 15 residues. The V gene's germline CDR1 is LGHDT and CDR2 YNNKEL (reference sequence).

This chain uses TRBV19 with TRBJ1-5, with a weak D call TRBD1 (5 bases). V was trimmed by 3 bases and J by 6 bases, leaving 15 bases between them. This CDR3 has 15 residues. Germline loops: CDR1 LNHDA, CDR2 SQIVND (reference sequence). Here the CDR3 DNA reads TGTGCCAGTAGTATCCCCCCAGGGAGGGGTCAGCCCCAGCATTTT. Amino acid sequence: CASSIPPGRGQPQHF.

V usage is TRBV10-1 and J usage is TRBJ2-7, with D perhaps matching TRBD1 (7 bases). V was pared by 2 bases and J by 2 bases, with 16 bases between. Germline CDR1 WNHNN, CDR2 SYGVQD (reference sequence). The length of the CDR3 is 16 residues. The CDR3 sequence is CASSEQSGDRPYEQYF. The CDR3 DNA is TGCGCCAGCAGTGAGCAGTCGGGGGACAGACCCTACGAGCAGTACTTC.